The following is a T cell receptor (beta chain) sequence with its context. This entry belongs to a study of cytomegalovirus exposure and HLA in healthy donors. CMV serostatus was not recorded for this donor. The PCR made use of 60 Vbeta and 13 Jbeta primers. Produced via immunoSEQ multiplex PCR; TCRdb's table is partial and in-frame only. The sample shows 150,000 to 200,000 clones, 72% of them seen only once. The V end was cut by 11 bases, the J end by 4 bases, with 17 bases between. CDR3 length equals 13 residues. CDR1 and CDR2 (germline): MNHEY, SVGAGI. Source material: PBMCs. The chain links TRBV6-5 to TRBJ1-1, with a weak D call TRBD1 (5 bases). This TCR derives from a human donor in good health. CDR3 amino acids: CASSGKASTEAFF. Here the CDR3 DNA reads TGTGCCTCGTCAGGGAAGGCAAGCACTGAAGCTTTCTTT.